This is a list of T cell receptor beta chains from one sample in a study of T cells after yellow fever vaccination. MiXCR, run by TCRdb on the 5' RACE reads, gives a single entry per CDR3 protein. Here the sample spans 320,000 or so distinct CDR3 sequences, roughly 8% being singletons. This specimen consisted of PBMCs, obtained approximately 40 days after the first yellow fever vaccination. The source of these receptors is a man younger than 30 who received the YFV17D yellow fever vaccine. CDR3s include the opening cysteine and the closing phenylalanine or tryptophan. D genes are given only for firm matches. Where a row states a size, it is once, few, many or the class of an expanded clone; other rows omit it.

v_gene: TRBV12-3/TRBV12-4; d_gene: .; abundance: many; j_gene: TRBJ2-5; CDR3aa: CASSFHQETQYF; CDR3nt: TGTGCCAGCAGTTTCCACCAGGAGACCCAGTACTTC
v_gene: TRBV5-1; d_gene: TRBD1; abundance: .; j_gene: TRBJ2-5; CDR3aa: CASSLQDTGAGETQYF; CDR3nt: TGCGCCAGCAGCTTGCAAGATACAGGGGCCGGGGAGACCCAGTACTTC
v_gene: TRBV24-1; d_gene: TRBD1; abundance: few; j_gene: TRBJ2-1; CDR3aa: CATSEGTGSARNEQFF; CDR3nt: TGTGCCACCAGTGAAGGGACAGGGTCGGCAAGAAATGAGCAGTTCTTC
v_gene: TRBV28; d_gene: .; abundance: many; j_gene: TRBJ2-3; CDR3aa: CAGQKQGLSTDTQYF; CDR3nt: TGTGCCGGGCAAAAACAGGGTCTCTCCACAGATACGCAGTATTTT
v_gene: TRBV11-2; d_gene: .; abundance: .; j_gene: TRBJ2-7; CDR3aa: CASSLVYLPPYEQYF; CDR3nt: TGTGCCAGCAGCCTTGTTTACCTCCCCCCCTACGAGCAGTACTTC
v_gene: TRBV5-1; d_gene: .; abundance: .; j_gene: TRBJ2-2; CDR3aa: CASSFSDHNTGELFF; CDR3nt: TGCGCCAGCAGCTTTTCAGACCACAACACCGGGGAGCTGTTTTTT
v_gene: TRBV4-1; d_gene: TRBD1; abundance: .; j_gene: TRBJ2-7; CDR3aa: CASSQDRDRSFYEQYF; CDR3nt: TGCGCCAGCAGCCAGGACCGGGACAGGTCCTTCTACGAGCAGTACTTC
v_gene: TRBV7-9; d_gene: .; abundance: .; j_gene: TRBJ1-1; CDR3aa: CASSEDSTATEAFF; CDR3nt: TGTGCCAGCAGCGAGGACAGTACTGCAACTGAAGCTTTCTTT
v_gene: TRBV5-1; d_gene: .; abundance: .; j_gene: TRBJ2-1; CDR3aa: CASSPWAGAGEQFF; CDR3nt: TGCGCCAGCAGCCCCTGGGCCGGGGCGGGTGAGCAGTTCTTC
v_gene: TRBV12-3/TRBV12-4; d_gene: TRBD1; abundance: .; j_gene: TRBJ2-2; CDR3aa: CASGGQGAIGGELFF; CDR3nt: TGTGCCAGCGGGGGACAGGGGGCAATTGGCGGGGAGCTGTTTTTT
v_gene: TRBV5-1; d_gene: .; abundance: few; j_gene: TRBJ1-1; CDR3aa: CASAYGGEAFF; CDR3nt: TGCGCCAGCGCATATGGTGGTGAAGCTTTCTTT
v_gene: TRBV3-1; d_gene: .; abundance: few; j_gene: TRBJ2-3; CDR3aa: CASSQDYDSSTDTQYF; CDR3nt: TGTGCCAGCAGCCAAGACTACGACTCTAGCACAGATACGCAGTATTTT
v_gene: TRBV2; d_gene: TRBD2; abundance: .; j_gene: TRBJ2-3; CDR3aa: CASSTGLAADTQYF; CDR3nt: TGTGCCAGCAGTACGGGACTAGCGGCAGATACGCAGTATTTT
v_gene: TRBV6-5; d_gene: .; abundance: .; j_gene: TRBJ1-1; CDR3aa: CASSRPGSGAFF; CDR3nt: TGTGCCAGCAGCCGACCCGGATCTGGAGCTTTCTTT
v_gene: TRBV5-1; d_gene: TRBD1; abundance: .; j_gene: TRBJ2-2; CDR3aa: CASRFGQGAAGELFF; CDR3nt: TGCGCCAGCAGATTCGGACAGGGGGCTGCCGGGGAGCTGTTTTTT
v_gene: TRBV7-9; d_gene: .; abundance: .; j_gene: TRBJ1-4; CDR3aa: CASRTATNEKLFF; CDR3nt: TGTGCCAGCAGGACTGCAACTAATGAAAAACTGTTTTTT
v_gene: TRBV20-1; d_gene: TRBD2; abundance: few; j_gene: TRBJ2-1; CDR3aa: CSARIRLADSSYNEQFF; CDR3nt: TGCAGTGCTAGGATACGACTAGCGGACAGCTCCTACAATGAGCAGTTCTTC
v_gene: TRBV3-1; d_gene: .; abundance: few; j_gene: TRBJ2-2; CDR3aa: CASSRSGPDTGELFF; CDR3nt: TGTGCCAGCAGCCGATCAGGGCCCGACACCGGGGAGCTGTTTTTT
v_gene: TRBV25-1; d_gene: TRBD1; abundance: few; j_gene: TRBJ2-6; CDR3aa: CASSFRTGSSGANVLTF; CDR3nt: TGTGCCAGCAGTTTCAGGACAGGAAGCTCTGGGGCCAACGTCCTGACTTTC
v_gene: TRBV20-1; d_gene: TRBD1; abundance: few; j_gene: TRBJ1-5; CDR3aa: CSAGSWDRGSNQPQHF; CDR3nt: TGCAGTGCCGGGAGTTGGGACAGGGGTAGCAATCAGCCCCAGCATTTT
v_gene: TRBV7-2; d_gene: .; abundance: .; j_gene: TRBJ1-2; CDR3aa: CASSSLPKGSNYGYTF; CDR3nt: TGTGCCAGCAGCTCCCTCCCTAAGGGCTCTAACTATGGCTACACCTTC
v_gene: TRBV4-3; d_gene: .; abundance: few; j_gene: TRBJ2-5; CDR3aa: CASSQDIRGETQYF; CDR3nt: TGCGCCAGCAGCCAAGACATAAGGGGGGAGACCCAGTACTTC
v_gene: TRBV7-7; d_gene: .; abundance: .; j_gene: TRBJ2-7; CDR3aa: CASSLDWSNEQYF; CDR3nt: TGTGCCAGCAGCTTAGATTGGTCCAACGAGCAGTACTTC
v_gene: TRBV4-1; d_gene: .; abundance: .; j_gene: TRBJ2-5; CDR3aa: CASSPGSVGETQYF; CDR3nt: TGCGCCAGCAGCCCCGGATCCGTTGGGGAGACCCAGTACTTC
v_gene: TRBV4-2; d_gene: TRBD1; abundance: .; j_gene: TRBJ2-5; CDR3aa: CASSQQGQGRRETQYF; CDR3nt: TGTGCCAGCAGCCAACAAGGACAGGGCCGTCGGGAGACCCAGTACTTC
v_gene: TRBV12-3/TRBV12-4; d_gene: TRBD1; abundance: many; j_gene: TRBJ1-5; CDR3aa: CASSFGQGRQPQHF; CDR3nt: TGTGCCAGCAGTTTTGGACAGGGCCGGCAGCCCCAGCATTTT
v_gene: TRBV3-1; d_gene: TRBD2; abundance: .; j_gene: TRBJ2-1; CDR3aa: CASSLMVGRLAGGNEQFF; CDR3nt: TGTGCCAGCAGCCTAATGGTAGGGAGACTAGCGGGGGGGAACGAGCAGTTCTTC
v_gene: TRBV7-9; d_gene: .; abundance: few; j_gene: TRBJ1-5; CDR3aa: CASSLDGRGNQPQHF; CDR3nt: TGTGCCAGCAGCTTAGACGGGCGAGGCAATCAGCCCCAGCATTTT
v_gene: TRBV7-2; d_gene: .; abundance: .; j_gene: TRBJ2-3; CDR3aa: CASTAVTSTDTQYF; CDR3nt: TGTGCCAGCACCGCGGTCACTAGCACAGATACGCAGTATTTT
v_gene: TRBV7-2; d_gene: .; abundance: few; j_gene: TRBJ2-3; CDR3aa: CASSPLGGAPDTQYF; CDR3nt: TGTGCCAGCAGCCCCCTGGGCGGGGCACCGGATACGCAGTATTTT
v_gene: TRBV6-6; d_gene: .; abundance: few; j_gene: TRBJ1-5; CDR3aa: CASTMGGQPQHF; CDR3nt: TGTGCCAGCACCATGGGGGGTCAGCCCCAGCATTTT
v_gene: TRBV6-5; d_gene: .; abundance: few; j_gene: TRBJ2-2; CDR3aa: CASSYVGELFF; CDR3nt: TGTGCCAGCAGTTACGTCGGGGAGCTGTTTTTT
v_gene: TRBV7-9; d_gene: .; abundance: .; j_gene: TRBJ2-7; CDR3aa: CASTLTWASEQYF; CDR3nt: TGTGCCAGCACCCTTACCTGGGCGAGCGAGCAGTACTTC
v_gene: TRBV7-2; d_gene: .; abundance: few; j_gene: TRBJ1-1; CDR3aa: CASSLGLGAGGTEAFF; CDR3nt: TGTGCCAGCAGCTTAGGTCTCGGGGCCGGGGGCACTGAAGCTTTCTTT
v_gene: TRBV15; d_gene: TRBD1; abundance: few; j_gene: TRBJ1-1; CDR3aa: CATSRTGGTEAFF; CDR3nt: TGTGCCACCAGCCGGACAGGGGGCACTGAAGCTTTCTTT
v_gene: TRBV11-3; d_gene: .; abundance: .; j_gene: TRBJ2-7; CDR3aa: CASSLQGNEQYF; CDR3nt: TGTGCCAGCAGCCTCCAGGGAAACGAGCAGTACTTC
v_gene: TRBV3-1; d_gene: .; abundance: many; j_gene: TRBJ2-3; CDR3aa: CASSQEPGDTQYF; CDR3nt: TGTGCCAGCAGCCAAGAACCAGGAGATACGCAGTATTTT
v_gene: TRBV4-1; d_gene: .; abundance: few; j_gene: TRBJ2-1; CDR3aa: CASSPGVSNEQFF; CDR3nt: TGCGCCAGCAGCCCGGGGGTTAGCAATGAGCAGTTCTTC
v_gene: TRBV6-5; d_gene: .; abundance: .; j_gene: TRBJ2-1; CDR3aa: CASSSLNNEQFF; CDR3nt: TGTGCCAGCAGTTCTTTAAACAATGAGCAGTTCTTC
v_gene: TRBV7-9; d_gene: TRBD1; abundance: few; j_gene: TRBJ1-1; CDR3aa: CASSLRQGEGVNTEAFF; CDR3nt: TGTGCCAGCAGCTTAAGACAGGGGGAAGGGGTGAACACTGAAGCTTTCTTT
v_gene: TRBV28; d_gene: TRBD1; abundance: .; j_gene: TRBJ1-5; CDR3aa: CASRVGGARNQPQHF; CDR3nt: TGTGCCAGCAGAGTAGGGGGCGCACGGAATCAGCCCCAGCATTTT